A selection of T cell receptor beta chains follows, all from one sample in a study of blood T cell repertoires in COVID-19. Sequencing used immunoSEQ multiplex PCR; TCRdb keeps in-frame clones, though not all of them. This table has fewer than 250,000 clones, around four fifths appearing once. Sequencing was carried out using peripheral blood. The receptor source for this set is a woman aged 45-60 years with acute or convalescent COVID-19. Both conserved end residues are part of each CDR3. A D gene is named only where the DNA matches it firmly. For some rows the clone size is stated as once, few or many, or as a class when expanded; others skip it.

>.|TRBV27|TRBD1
CASSSRQGVVDGYTF
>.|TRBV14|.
CASSQASGNEQFF
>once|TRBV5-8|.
CASSLVGRNTEAFF
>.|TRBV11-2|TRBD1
CASSPYHIPGQTNTEAFF
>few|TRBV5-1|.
CASSLDMYEQYF
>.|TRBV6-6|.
CASSTGSLPPAYGYTF
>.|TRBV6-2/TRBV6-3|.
CASSKSTGGSSYEQYF
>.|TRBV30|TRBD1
CAWSPRGQAYYGYTF
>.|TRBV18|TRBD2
CASSLLAAQETQYF
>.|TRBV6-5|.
CASTGNAGETQYF
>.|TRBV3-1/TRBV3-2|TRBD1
CASRGRGAEKLFF